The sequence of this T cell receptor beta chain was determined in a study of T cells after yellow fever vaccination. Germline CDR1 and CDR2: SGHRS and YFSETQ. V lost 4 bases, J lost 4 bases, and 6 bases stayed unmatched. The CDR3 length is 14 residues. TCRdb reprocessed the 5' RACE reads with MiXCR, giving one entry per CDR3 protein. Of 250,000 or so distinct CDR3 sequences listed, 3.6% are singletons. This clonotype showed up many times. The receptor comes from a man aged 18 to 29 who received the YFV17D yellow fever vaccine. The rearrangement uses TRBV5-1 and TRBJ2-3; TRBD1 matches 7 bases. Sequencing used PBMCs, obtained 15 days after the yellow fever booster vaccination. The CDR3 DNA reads TGCGCCAGCAGCCCACAAACAGGGGCAGATACGCAGTATTTT. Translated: CASSPQTGADTQYF.